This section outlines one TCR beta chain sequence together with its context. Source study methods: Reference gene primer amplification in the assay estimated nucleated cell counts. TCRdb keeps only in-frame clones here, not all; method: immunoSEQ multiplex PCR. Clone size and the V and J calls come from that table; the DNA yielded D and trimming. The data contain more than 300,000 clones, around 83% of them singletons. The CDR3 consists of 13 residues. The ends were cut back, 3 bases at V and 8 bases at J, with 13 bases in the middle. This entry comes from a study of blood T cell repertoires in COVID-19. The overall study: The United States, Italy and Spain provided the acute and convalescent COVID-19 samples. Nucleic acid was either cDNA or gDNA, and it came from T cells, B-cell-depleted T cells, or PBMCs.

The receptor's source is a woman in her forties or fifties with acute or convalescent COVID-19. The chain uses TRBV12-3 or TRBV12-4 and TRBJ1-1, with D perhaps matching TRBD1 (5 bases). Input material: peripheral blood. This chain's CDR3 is CASSFARETEAFF. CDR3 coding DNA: TGTGCCAGCAGTTTTGCCAGGGAAACCGAAGCTTTCTTT.